This passage covers 5 T cell receptor beta chains from one sample sequenced in a study of regulatory T cells in long-lasting Graves disease. TCR beta libraries were built with iRepertoire HTBI primers and Arm-PCR of CDR3 regions. TCRdb itself ran the multiplex PCR reads through MiXCR, one entry per CDR3 protein. The sample holds roughly 440,000 distinct CDR3 sequences; 15% to 20% are singletons and the top ten take 20% to 25%. Stated time point: newly diagnosed GD, antithyroid drugs for less than 3 months. TCR sequences were obtained from RNA taken from PBMCs. The data were also submitted as part of a second study, on T cells in Graves' hyperthyroidism and ophthalmopathy.

The source material was peripheral blood mononuclear cells (PBMCs), sampled at new diagnosis, from a patient treated with antithyroid drugs. These receptor sequences come from a young woman with Graves disease.

This clonotype was seen at least ten times. The V call is TRBV20-1, the J call TRBJ2-1, with D perhaps given as TRBD1 or TRBD2 (6 bases each). The CDR3 consists of 16 residues. CDR1 is DFQATT, CDR2 SNEGSKA, per germline (reference sequence). The germline V and J ends were trimmed by 1 base and 2 bases, with 15 bases remaining between them. This chain's CDR3 is CSARAGATSTYNEQFF. The CDR3 region has the DNA TGCAGTGCTAGAGCGGGGGCAACTAGCACCTACAATGAGCAGTTCTTC.

Points on this clonotype: A read error may explain this, as a much larger clone is one base away. The chain links TRBV4-1 to TRBJ2-7; D is perhaps TRBD2 (5 bases). This CDR3 region has 16 residues. Germline CDR1 is MGHRA and CDR2 is YSYEKL. V lost 2 bases to trimming and J lost 7 bases, with 21 bases between them. The CDR3 here is CASSQPTKRSYNEQYF. The DNA for the CDR3 is TGCGCCAGCAGCCAACCGACTAAAAGATCCTACAATGAGCAGTACTTC.

V usage is TRBV15 and J usage is TRBJ2-1, with D possibly being TRBD2 (6 bases). The CDR3 runs 14 residues. The V end was cut by 5 bases, the J end by 5 bases, with 13 bases between. The germline gives CDR1 LNHNV, CDR2 YYDKDF (reference sequence). The CDR3 here is CATSGAGTDNEQFF. DNA of the CDR3: TGTGCCACCAGCGGCGCGGGAACTGACAATGAGCAGTTCTTC. Drawing the rest from reference TRBV15 and TRBJ2-1, the complete variable domain is DAMVIQNPRYQVTQFGKPVTLSCSQTLNHNVMYWYQQKSSQAPKLLFHYYDKDFNNEADTPDNFQSRRPNTSFCFLDIRSPGLGDTAMYLCATSGAGTDNEQFFGPGTRLTVL.

This chain uses TRBV7-3 with TRBJ2-1; D tentatively fits TRBD1 or TRBD2 (5 bases each). The germline V gene has CDR1 SGHTA and CDR2 FQGTGA. This CDR3 is built from 13 residues. Trimming stripped 5 bases from V and 9 bases from J, with 14 bases between. The CDR3: CASSPGRAGEQFF. The DNA for the CDR3 is TGTGCCAGCAGCCCGGGACGGGCGGGTGAGCAGTTCTTC.

As DNA, the CDR3 is TGCAGTGCCGCCCGGCGGGAGACCCAGTACTTC. Its translation is CSAARRETQYF. The chain carries TRBV20-1 and TRBJ2-5; unclear D gene. Trimming pared 6 bases from V and 5 bases from J, leaving 10 bases between. The CDR3 runs to 11 residues. Per the germline V gene, CDR1 is DFQATT and CDR2 is SNEGSKA (reference sequence).